This T cell receptor beta chain is drawn from a study of blood T cell repertoires in COVID-19. Study in general: Some COVID-19 samples were acute and others convalescent; all came from the United States, Italy and Spain.

V lost 6 bases and J 3 bases, leaving 9 bases between the germline ends. Germline loops: CDR1 MDHEN, CDR2 SYDVKM. The CDR3 length is 12 residues. This clone appeared a single time. Original handling: Using reference gene primer amplification, nucleated cell counts were estimated. Generated by immunoSEQ multiplex PCR, the TCRdb table keeps only in-frame clones and is missing some. The V and J calls and the clone size are those of that table, but D and trimming were determined from the DNA. The sample has tens of thousands of clones, roughly 80% seen once. Sequenced: peripheral blood. The receptor was derived from a woman in her 70s with acute or convalescent COVID-19. The chain combines TRBV28 with TRBJ2-7; D is perhaps TRBD2 (6 bases). The CDR3 spells CASSRGYYEQYF. As DNA, the CDR3 is TGTGCCAGCAGCCGGGGGTACTACGAGCAGTACTTC.